The 4 T cell receptor beta chains below all came from one sample that was sequenced in a study of response to subunit inactivated influenza vaccine. TCRdb processed the RT-PCR reads anew with MiXCR; each CDR3 protein has one entry. The sample shows 450,000 to 550,000 distinct CDR3 sequences, about 25% of them seen only once. Sequencing was performed on CD4+ T cells sorted from PBMCs, taken less than 6 days after vaccination. All receptors derive from a man in his forties or fifties who received an inactivated influenza vaccine.

This clonotype has more than one count but fewer than ten. The chain links TRBV5-1 to TRBJ2-5; D not resolved. V was cut by 0 bases and J by 4 bases, with 16 bases left in between. Looked up from germline, CDR1 is SGHRS and CDR2 is YFSETQ. CDR3 length: 16 residues. As DNA, the CDR3 is TGCGCCAGCAGCTTGGCGTCAGGTAGTTTCGGAGAGACCCAGTACTTC. It translates to CASSLASGSFGETQYF.

This clonotype was found a few times. This chain uses TRBV12-3 or TRBV12-4 with TRBJ2-7; D possibly corresponds to TRBD2 (6 bases). The V gene lost 0 bases and the J gene lost 4 bases, with 19 bases spanning the gap. This CDR3 contains 17 residues. The CDR3 region is CASSLAGRGARSYEQYF. The CDR3, as DNA: TGTGCCAGCAGTTTAGCCGGGAGAGGGGCGCGTTCGTACGAGCAGTACTTC.

This chain connects TRBV7-8 to TRBJ2-1, with 7 bases that match TRBD2. Trimming at V came to 1 base and at J to 3 bases, leaving 6 bases not matched to a gene. The CDR3 has 16 amino acids. Germline V gene lookup returns CDR1 SGHVS and CDR2 FQNEAQ. CDR3: CASSLVGGRIYNEQFF. The CDR3, as DNA: TGTGCCAGCAGCTTAGTCGGCGGGAGAATCTACAATGAGCAGTTCTTC.

This clonotype was observed a few times. The V gene is TRBV27, the J gene TRBJ1-1, with D possibly TRBD1 on 5 matching bases. The CDR3 is made up of 15 amino acids. The V end lost 6 bases, the J end lost 3 bases, and 17 bases lay between the germline ends. CDR1 MNHEY and CDR2 SMNVEV come from the germline V gene (reference sequence). The CDR3 bases are TGTGCCAGCAGCATGTGGGGGGGGAGCTACACTGAAGCTTTCTTT. This encodes CASSMWGGSYTEAFF.